Each of the 16 T cell receptor beta chains below was sequenced from the same sample in a study of T cells in Graves' hyperthyroidism and ophthalmopathy. Template material for amplifying TCR beta CDR3 regions consisted of RNA transcripts. A first-round RT-PCR of the TCR CDR3 used the HTBI primer set. TCRdb analysed the multiplex PCR reads with MiXCR anew, one entry per CDR3 protein. Of a few hundred thousand distinct CDR3 sequences listed, about 16% are singletons. The sequencing sample was made of blood. These receptors all stem from a woman aged 25-40 years with Graves' hyperthyroidism.

This clonotype was seen repeatedly, ten times or more. V usage is TRBV28 and J usage is TRBJ2-5, with 9 bases identical to TRBD2. With V trimmed by 5 bases and J by 10 bases, 8 bases remained unmatched. This CDR3 spans 13 amino acids. Germline lookup yields CDR1 MDHEN and CDR2 SYDVKM. CDR3 sequence: CASSPRVAGDQYF. CDR3 DNA: TGTGCCAGCAGTCCCCGGGTAGCGGGAGACCAGTACTTC.

There are many counts of this clonotype. V gene TRBV12-3 or TRBV12-4 combines with J gene TRBJ1-6; possibly TRBD1 for D (6 bases). Trimming took 7 bases from V and 7 from J, leaving 14 bases between them. The CDR3 is 14 amino acids. This CDR3 reads CASNVWGQNSPLHF. In DNA form, the CDR3 reads TGTGCCAGCAATGTATGGGGACAAAATTCACCCCTCCACTTT.

The chain joins TRBV24-1 to TRBJ2-1; a weak D match, TRBD2 (6 bases). V dropped 7 bases and J dropped 5 bases, with 17 bases sitting between them. The CDR3 extends over 15 amino acids. Looked up from germline, CDR1 is KGHDR and CDR2 is SFDVKD. CDR3 residues: CATSPREWGNNEQFF. CDR3 nucleotide sequence: TGTGCCACCAGCCCCCGGGAGTGGGGGAACAATGAGCAGTTCTTC.

There are a few counts of this clonotype. The chain couples TRBV12-3 or TRBV12-4 to TRBJ2-3; D is undetermined. The CDR3 has 15 amino acids. Trimming removed 8 bases from V and 4 bases from J, with 19 bases in between. DNA of the CDR3: TGTGCCAGCGGTGGATTGGGTGGTTTGGCAGATACGCAGTATTTT. Its protein product is CASGGLGGLADTQYF.

This clonotype was found a few times. The CDR3 spells CASSPPLREGNEQFF. CDR3 in DNA: TGTGCCAGCTCACCACCGCTACGGGAGGGCAATGAGCAGTTCTTC. The rearrangement links TRBV18 to TRBJ2-1, with 8 bases matching TRBD2. In germline, CDR1 is KGHSH, CDR2 LQKENI. This CDR3 has 15 amino acids. V lost 0 bases and J lost 6; bases outside the gene matches: 4.

This clonotype was seen a few times. The rearrangement joins TRBV28 to TRBJ1-3; 8 bases are a match to TRBD1. The V and J ends lost 7 bases and 0 bases, in that order; junction bases with no gene match: 8. Per germline, CDR1 MDHEN and CDR2 SYDVKM. This CDR3 comprises 16 residues. The CDR3: CASKLRTGNSGNTIYF. The CDR3 bases are TGTGCCAGCAAATTAAGGACAGGGAACTCTGGAAACACCATATATTTT.

With regard to this clonotype: One end of the junction fails to match germline, which may point to a read error. The rearrangement links TRBV11-2 to TRBJ2-2, with D possibly TRBD2 on 5 matching bases. The CDR3 runs to 16 residues. The V gene's germline CDR1 is SGHAT and CDR2 FQNNGV. CDR3: CASSLGGSKNTGKLFF. In DNA, the CDR3 is TGTGCCAGCAGTTTAGGCGGCAGTAAGAACACCGGGAAGCTGTTTTTT.

This clonotype was counted many times. The chain couples TRBV20-1 to TRBJ2-7; 7 bases line up with TRBD2. This CDR3 region has 16 residues. Germline values: CDR1 DFQATT, CDR2 SNEGSKA (reference sequence). The trim removed 0 bases at V and 1 base at J, leaving 9 bases unmatched. CDR3 DNA sequence: TGCAGTGCTAGAGATAGACCAGCGGGAAGGTCCTACGAGCAGTACTTC. Amino acids: CSARDRPAGRSYEQYF.

This clonotype was recorded many times. This rearrangement joins TRBV3-1 to TRBJ2-7; D not resolved. Trimming cost V 3 bases and J 6 bases, with 9 bases left between them. CDR1 LGHDT and CDR2 YNNKEL come from the germline V gene (reference sequence). The CDR3 is 12 residues long. The CDR3 DNA sequence: TGTGCCAGCAGCCATCTCCGAGGCGAGCAGTACTTC. It translates to CASSHLRGEQYF.

This chain uses TRBV12-5 with TRBJ2-2, with D maybe TRBD1 (6 bases). CDR1 LGHNT and CDR2 FRNRAP come from the germline V gene. CDR3 length: 15 residues. The germline V and J ends were trimmed by 1 base and 0 bases, with 6 bases remaining between them. This chain's CDR3 is CASGLGQANTGELFF. CDR3 nucleotide sequence: TGTGCTAGTGGTTTGGGACAGGCGAACACCGGGGAGCTGTTTTTT.

There are a few counts of this clonotype. The J gene is TRBJ1-5, the V gene TRBV6-1; D is ambiguous. The V gene's germline CDR1 is MNHNS and CDR2 SASEGT. The CDR3 is 15 amino acids. The V gene lost 6 bases and the J gene lost 1 base, with 13 bases spanning the gap. The CDR3 sequence: CASRPSRASNQPQHF. CDR3 sequence (DNA): TGTGCCAGCAGACCATCCCGGGCCAGCAATCAGCCCCAGCATTTT.

V usage is TRBV12-3 or TRBV12-4 and J usage is TRBJ2-7, with 13 positions matching TRBD2. Trimming at V came to 2 bases and at J to 2 bases, leaving 0 bases not matched to a gene. This CDR3 is 15 amino acids long. This CDR3 is CASSLTSGRAYEQYF. The CDR3 DNA reads TGTGCCAGCAGTTTAACTAGCGGGAGGGCCTACGAGCAGTACTTC.

The chain links TRBV28 to TRBJ2-2; tentative D call: TRBD2 (5 bases). V was shortened by 6 bases and J by 4 bases, with 15 bases between the two germline ends. Germline lookup yields CDR1 MDHEN and CDR2 SYDVKM. This CDR3 comprises 15 residues. CDR3 sequence reads: CASRKTTPSTGELFF. CDR3 bases: TGTGCCAGCAGGAAGACTACACCCAGCACCGGGGAGCTGTTTTTT.

This chain joins TRBV13 and TRBJ2-1; TRBD1 is a possible D gene (5 bases). The V gene's germline CDR1 is PRHDT and CDR2 FYEKMQ (reference sequence). The V gene lost 1 base and the J gene lost 0 bases, with 10 bases spanning the gap. The CDR3 totals 16 residues. CDR3 in amino acids: CASSLVGGHSYNEQFF. The CDR3 nucleotides are TGTGCCAGCAGCTTAGTTGGCGGACACTCCTACAATGAGCAGTTCTTC.

At least ten counts were recorded for this clonotype. V and J are TRBV20-1 and TRBJ2-3, with 10 bases fitting TRBD2. The germline gives CDR1 DFQATT, CDR2 SNEGSKA (reference sequence). The ends lost 3 bases at V and 2 bases at J; junction bases unmatched: 8. CDR3 size: 16 residues. This CDR3 reads CSASGLAGVPTDTQYF. The CDR3 coding sequence is TGCAGTGCTAGTGGGCTAGCGGGAGTCCCCACAGATACGCAGTATTTT.

The sample holds many counts of this clonotype. The chain carries TRBV3-1 and TRBJ2-2; TRBD1 matches at 7 bases. With 2 bases clipped from V and 4 bases from J, the junction kept 4 bases outside the gene matches. The CDR3 sequence is 15 residues long. CDR1 and CDR2 (germline): LGHDT, YNNKEL (reference sequence). DNA of the CDR3: TGTGCCAGCAGCCAACTGACAGGGAGCACCGGGGAGCTGTTTTTT. Its translation is CASSQLTGSTGELFF.